These 29 T cell receptor beta chains came from one sample sequenced in a study of shared clonotypes between healthy human individuals. The data were produced by immunoSEQ multiplex PCR, yet TCRdb's version contains in-frame clones alone and is incomplete. The table has 2 million to 2.5 million clones, approximately 93% seen once. The sample comprised naive CD4+ T cells from PBMCs. Subset specified: CD45RA+ positively selected. These receptors were taken from a man younger than 35 in good health. Some clones in this sample may be carry-over from other donors' samples.

The CDR3 here is CASSKRGTGELFF. The CDR3 region has the DNA TGTGCCAGCAGTAAAAGGGGGACCGGGGAGCTGTTTTTT. The chain combines TRBV7-3 with TRBJ2-2; tentatively, D is TRBD1 (6 bases). CDR1 SGHTA and CDR2 FQGTGA come from the germline V gene. V was shortened by 6 bases and J by 5 bases, with 10 bases between the two germline ends. The CDR3 has 13 residues.

The chain uses TRBV30 and TRBJ2-5; D is unresolved. CDR3 length: 15 amino acids. V was trimmed by 3 bases and J by 4 bases, leaving 18 bases between them. Germline V CDR1 and CDR2: GTSNPN, SVGIG (reference sequence). The CDR3: CAWSRTDRVGETQYF. The CDR3 DNA is TGTGCCTGGAGCCGGACGGACCGGGTGGGAGAGACCCAGTACTTC.

This clone was observed a few times. The CDR3: CASSPGLTNTEAFF. CDR3 coding DNA: TGTGCCAGCTCACCGGGACTGACCAACACTGAAGCTTTCTTT. The chain combines TRBV18 with TRBJ1-1; TRBD1 might be the D (5 bases). The germline V gene encodes CDR1 KGHSH and CDR2 LQKENI. Trimming took off 3 bases at V and 2 bases at J, with 10 bases between the two ends. This CDR3 spans 14 amino acids.

In the case of this clone: This specimen includes other DNA sequences encoding the same CDR3. The chain combines TRBV6-1 with TRBJ1-1, with D perhaps TRBD1 (6 bases). V dropped 5 bases and J dropped 4 bases, with 11 bases sitting between them. Germline CDR1 and CDR2: MNHNS and SASEGT. This CDR3 contains 13 residues. The CDR3 sequence is CASSLQGSTEAFF. DNA for the CDR3: TGTGCCAGCAGTTTACAGGGAAGCACTGAAGCTTTCTTT.

In regard to this clone: This sequence may be a read error, since a much larger clone differs from it by one base. V and J are TRBV7-7 and TRBJ1-1; D gene uncertain. Trimming removed 0 bases at V and 1 base at J, with 3 bases between. CDR3 length equals 13 residues. In germline, CDR1 is SSHAT, CDR2 FNYEAQ (reference sequence). CDR3 DNA: TGTGCCAGCAGCTTAGCAGGGAACACTGAAGCTTTCTTT. As protein: CASSLAGNTEAFF.

The rearrangement links TRBV14 to TRBJ2-3, with 9 bases lining up with TRBD1. V lost 1 base, J lost 7 bases, and 9 bases stayed unmatched. There are 16 residues in the CDR3. Germline assignment: CDR1 SGHDN and CDR2 FVKESK. CDR3 region: CASSQVLRQGVHTQYF. The CDR3 DNA follows: TGTGCCAGCAGCCAAGTTTTGAGACAGGGGGTACATACGCAGTATTTT. The full variable domain, in which reference TRBV14 and TRBJ2-3 provide the parts outside the CDR3, is EAGVTQFPSHSVIEKGQTVTLRCDPISGHDNLYWYRRVMGKEIKFLLHFVKESKQDESGMPNNRFLAERTGGTYSTLKVQPAELEDSGVYFCASSQVLRQGVHTQYFGPGTRLTVL.

The V call is TRBV2, the J call TRBJ2-7; maybe TRBD1 (6 bases). The length of the CDR3 is 14 residues. V was pared by 7 bases and J by 0 bases, with 13 bases between. Germline V gene sequence: CDR1 SNHLY, CDR2 FYNNEI. In nucleotides, the CDR3 is TGTGCCAGCACTCGAGGGGGAAGCTCCTACGAGCAGTACTTC. It yields the protein CASTRGGSSYEQYF. Together with reference TRBV2 and TRBJ2-7, the CDR3 gives the full variable domain: EPEVTQTPSHQVTQMGQEVILRCVPISNHLYFYWYRQILGQKVEFLVSFYNNEISEKSEIFDDQFSVERPDGSNFTLKIRSTKLEDSAMYFCASTRGGSSYEQYFGPGTRLTVT.

CDR3 DNA: TGTGCCACCAGCACTCGGGGTGCTGAAGCTTTCTTT. Protein: CATSTRGAEAFF. The chain recombines TRBV15 with TRBJ1-1; D is unresolved. Trimming shortened V by 4 bases and J by 6 bases, and 9 bases separated the two germline ends. The CDR3 extends over 12 amino acids. Germline CDR1 reads LNHNV; CDR2 reads YYDKDF (reference sequence).

This rearrangement joins TRBV7-2 to TRBJ2-3; D possibly corresponds to TRBD1 (6 bases). The CDR3 length is 13 residues. Per germline, CDR1 SGHTA and CDR2 FQGNSA. Trimming cost V 10 bases and J 1 base, with 12 bases left between them. The DNA for the CDR3 is TGTGCCACTCTTAAGGGGGGCACAGATACGCAGTATTTT. Protein: CATLKGGTDTQYF.

As regards this clone: Other DNA sequences in this specimen translate into the identical CDR3. This sequence joins TRBV5-1 and TRBJ2-1, with TRBD2 matching over 8 bases. CDR1 is SGHRS and CDR2 is YFSETQ in the germline V gene. This CDR3 region has 16 residues. The V segment lost 1 base and the J segment 0 bases; nucleotides outside the gene matches: 3. CDR3 residues: CASSLPSGSSYNEQFF. CDR3 coding DNA: TGCGCCAGCAGCTTGCCGAGCGGGAGCTCCTACAATGAGCAGTTCTTC.

The chain couples TRBV28 to TRBJ1-1; maybe TRBD1 (5 bases). V lost 4 bases and J lost 11, with 14 bases in between. Per germline, CDR1 MDHEN and CDR2 SYDVKM. The CDR3 spans 12 residues. CDR3 residues: CASSSQGPRAFF. The DNA of the CDR3 is TGTGCCAGCAGTTCGCAGGGACCAAGGGCTTTCTTT.

V and J are TRBV9 and TRBJ2-5; D could derive from TRBD1 or TRBD2 (5 bases each). Trimming shortened V by 3 bases and J by 4 bases, and 19 bases separated the two germline ends. Germline CDR1 SGDLS, CDR2 YYNGEE. The CDR3 runs to 16 residues. CDR3 region: CASSGWGPTGRETQYF. The DNA for the CDR3 is TGTGCCAGCAGCGGATGGGGACCGACGGGCAGAGAGACCCAGTACTTC.

This clone has just one count. This chain links TRBV29-1 with TRBJ2-7; 7 bases align to TRBD1. V shed 7 bases and J 0 bases; nucleotides not matched to a gene: 9. The CDR3 contains 14 residues. Germline values: CDR1 SQVTM, CDR2 ANQGSEA. CDR3 in DNA: TGCAGCGCCACAGGGGTCGGCAGCTCCTACGAGCAGTACTTC. Its translation: CSATGVGSSYEQYF.

This clone has a handful of counts. The rearrangement uses TRBV4-1 and TRBJ2-5; tentative D call: TRBD2 (6 bases). Matching the DNA end better, TRBJ2-7 makes the J call doubtful. This CDR3 spans 14 amino acids. CDR1 MGHRA and CDR2 YSYEKL come from the germline V gene. The CDR3 protein is CASSQVGSSYEQYF. In DNA form, the CDR3 reads TGCGCCAGCAGCCAAGTCGGGAGCTCCTACGAGCAGTACTTC.

This clone appeared a few times. The chain couples TRBV18 to TRBJ1-2; 7 bases match TRBD1. V shed 2 bases and J 8 bases; nucleotides not matched to a gene: 5. The CDR3 is 13 amino acids. The germline CDR1 and CDR2 sequences are KGHSH and LQKENI. CDR3 sequence: CASSPSTGEGYTF. The CDR3 coding sequence is TGTGCCAGCTCACCATCCACAGGGGAGGGCTACACCTTC.

Worth noting for this clone: Other nucleotide sequences in the sample specify the same CDR3. The chain couples TRBV6-1 to TRBJ1-3; D uncertain. V shed 2 bases and J shed 0 bases, with 5 bases lying between them. CDR1 MNHNS and CDR2 SASEGT come from the germline V gene. This CDR3 is built from 14 residues. Written as DNA, the CDR3 is TGTGCCAGCAGTGAACCGGTCTCTGGAAACACCATATATTTT. Amino acid sequence: CASSEPVSGNTIYF.

This clone appeared a single time. V usage is TRBV5-5 and J usage is TRBJ2-7; 7 nucleotides match TRBD2. CDR3 length: 13 residues. Per the germline V gene, CDR1 is SGHKS and CDR2 is YYEKEE (reference sequence). V lost 4 bases, J lost 2 bases, and 3 bases stayed unmatched. The DNA of the CDR3 is TGTGCCAGCAGCACTCGGGAGGCCTACGAGCAGTACTTC. Its protein is CASSTREAYEQYF.

The chain joins TRBV5-1 to TRBJ1-4; 11 nucleotides line up with TRBD1. V gave up 4 bases and J gave up 7 bases; unmatched junction bases: 3. The CDR3 is 14 amino acids. Germline CDR1 is SGHRS and CDR2 is YFSETQ. This CDR3 is CASSPDRGREKLFF. For the CDR3, the DNA is TGCGCCAGCAGCCCGGACAGGGGGCGTGAAAAACTGTTTTTT. The full variable domain, its missing parts supplied by reference TRBV5-1 and TRBJ1-4, is KAGVTQTPRYLIKTRGQQVTLSCSPISGHRSVSWYQQTPGQGLQFLFEYFSETQRNKGNFPGRFSGRQFSNSRSEMNVSTLELGDSALYLCASSPDRGREKLFFGSGTQLSVL.

The genes are TRBV4-1 and TRBJ1-2; 9 bases are shared with TRBD1. V lost 1 base, J lost 6 bases, and 6 bases stayed unmatched. The CDR3 sequence is 15 residues long. Germline V gives CDR1 MGHRA, CDR2 YSYEKL. The CDR3 reads CASSQVGQGDHGYTF. The CDR3 DNA reads as TGCGCCAGCAGCCAAGTGGGACAGGGTGATCATGGCTACACCTTC.

As concerns this clone: The sample holds other DNA sequences that translate to the same CDR3. This chain uses TRBV11-2 with TRBJ2-5; no definite D call. Trimming took off 1 base at V and 2 bases at J, with 8 bases between the two ends. This CDR3 comprises 14 residues. In germline, CDR1 is SGHAT, CDR2 FQNNGV. The CDR3 spells CASSLAVGQETQYF. DNA of the CDR3: TGTGCCAGCAGCTTAGCTGTCGGGCAAGAGACCCAGTACTTC.

The chain couples TRBV4-2 to TRBJ2-7, with TRBD1 as a possible D gene (6 bases). Per the germline V gene, CDR1 is LGHNA and CDR2 is YNFKEQ. With 0 bases removed from V and 3 bases from J, the gap between germline ends came to 12 bases. The CDR3 has 15 amino acids. The CDR3 DNA reads TGTGCCAGCAGCCAAGATCAGGGGTCCTACTACGAGCAGTACTTC. Translation gives CASSQDQGSYYEQYF.

The chain joins TRBV7-6 to TRBJ2-7, with D perhaps TRBD1 (6 bases). The length of the CDR3 is 16 residues. CDR1 is SGHVS and CDR2 is FNYEAQ in the germline V gene. V was clipped by 5 bases and J by 3 bases, with 20 bases between them. The CDR3 sequence is CASSPQAGQTNYEQYF. The CDR3 region has the DNA TGTGCCAGCAGCCCACAAGCTGGACAGACTAACTACGAGCAGTACTTC. The whole variable domain, filled in from reference TRBV7-6 and TRBJ2-7, reads GAGVSQSPRYKVTKRGQDVALRCDPISGHVSLYWYRQALGQGPEFLTYFNYEAQQDKSGLPNDRFSAERPEGSISTLTIQRTEQRDSAMYRCASSPQAGQTNYEQYFGPGTRLTVT.

The CDR3 region has the DNA TGCGCCAGCAGCCAAGTTGTACGAGGCCCTGATGGCTACACCTTC. Translated: CASSQVVRGPDGYTF. The V gene is TRBV4-1, the J gene TRBJ1-2; no firm D call. Germline CDR1 MGHRA, CDR2 YSYEKL. The CDR3 totals 15 residues. Trimming shortened V by 1 base and J by 6 bases, and 15 bases separated the two germline ends.

The chain uses TRBV10-1 and TRBJ2-3; D is undetermined. Deletions cut 0 bases from V and 4 bases from J, with 14 bases between. In germline, CDR1 is WNHNN, CDR2 SYGVQD (reference sequence). This CDR3 has 16 amino acids. CDR3 sequence reads: CASSESRTPWPDTQYF. DNA for the CDR3: TGCGCCAGCAGTGAGTCGAGGACCCCCTGGCCAGATACGCAGTATTTT.

The gene calls are TRBV6-6 and TRBJ1-5; perhaps TRBD1 as D (5 bases). Germline V gene sequence: CDR1 MNHNY, CDR2 SVGAGI (reference sequence). The CDR3 consists of 16 residues. V was cut by 5 bases and J by 9 bases, with 23 bases left in between. The CDR3 coding sequence is TGTGCCAGCAGTCCTTCCGGGACGGCCGTTTTGGGGCCCCAGCATTTT. Translation: CASSPSGTAVLGPQHF.

This clone has a single count. At one end the junction does not follow the germline gene, possibly because of a read error. This chain's CDR3 is CASGLGGSSFSTNEKLFF. The CDR3 DNA reads as TGTGCCAGCGGCTTAGGCGGCAGTTCTTTTTCAACTAATGAAAAACTGTTTTTT. The chain joins TRBV7-4 to TRBJ1-4; unclear D gene. The length of the CDR3 is 18 residues. Germline V gives CDR1 SGHVT, CDR2 SQSDAQ.

V and J are TRBV5-6 and TRBJ2-1; 11 bases map to TRBD1. The CDR3 runs 15 residues. The germline gives CDR1 SGHDT, CDR2 YYEEEE. V shed 4 bases, J shed 7 bases, and the junction held 7 bases outside the gene matches. The CDR3 DNA sequence: TGTGCCAGCAGCCCCGGGACAGGGGGGCAGAATGAGCAGTTCTTC. Translated, it gives CASSPGTGGQNEQFF. Full variable domain (missing parts from reference TRBV5-6 and TRBJ2-1): DAGVTQSPTHLIKTRGQQVTLRCSPKSGHDTVSWYQQALGQGPQFIFQYYEEEERQRGNFPDRFSGHQFPNYSSELNVNALLLGDSALYLCASSPGTGGQNEQFFGPGTRLTVL.

The V and J genes are TRBV5-1 and TRBJ1-1; tentatively, D is TRBD1 (6 bases). Between the trimmed V and J ends, which lost 4 bases and 3 bases, there was a span of 19 bases. Germline CDR1 is SGHRS and CDR2 is YFSETQ. The CDR3 length is 16 residues. The CDR3 spells CASSQRQATSDTEAFF. The CDR3 DNA sequence: TGCGCCAGCAGCCAAAGACAGGCAACCTCGGACACTGAAGCTTTCTTT.

This clone was recorded once. The CDR3 loop reads CASSSGSGPGYEQFF. The DNA for the CDR3 is TGTGCCAGCAGCTCTGGTTCCGGCCCCGGGTATGAGCAGTTCTTC. This rearrangement joins TRBV11-2 to TRBJ2-1; D gene ambiguous. The V end lost 4 bases, the J end lost 8 bases, and 18 bases lay between the germline ends. There are 15 residues in the CDR3. CDR1 SGHAT and CDR2 FQNNGV come from the germline V gene.